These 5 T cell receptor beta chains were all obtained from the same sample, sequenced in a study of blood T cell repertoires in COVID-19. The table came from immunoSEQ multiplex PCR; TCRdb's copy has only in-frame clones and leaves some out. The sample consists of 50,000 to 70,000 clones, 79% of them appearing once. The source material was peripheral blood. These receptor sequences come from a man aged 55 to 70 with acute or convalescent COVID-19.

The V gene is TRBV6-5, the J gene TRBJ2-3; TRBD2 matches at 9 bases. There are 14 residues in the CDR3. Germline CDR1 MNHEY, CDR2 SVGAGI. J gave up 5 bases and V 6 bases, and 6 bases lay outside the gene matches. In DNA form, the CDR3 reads TGTGCCAGCAGACCGGGACTAGCAGAAGATACGCAGTATTTT. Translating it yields CASRPGLAEDTQYF.

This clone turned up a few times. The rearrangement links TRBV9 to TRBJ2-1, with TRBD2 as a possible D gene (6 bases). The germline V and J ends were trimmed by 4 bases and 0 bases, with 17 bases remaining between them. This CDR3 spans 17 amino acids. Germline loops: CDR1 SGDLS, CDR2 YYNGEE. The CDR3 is CASSPRTSLSSYNEQFF. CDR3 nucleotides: TGTGCCAGCAGCCCCCGTACTAGCCTGAGCTCCTACAATGAGCAGTTCTTC. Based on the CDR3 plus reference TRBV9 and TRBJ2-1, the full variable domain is DSGVTQTPKHLITATGQRVTLRCSPRSGDLSVYWYQQSLDQGLQFLIQYYNGEERAKGNILERFSAQQFPDLHSELNLSSLELGDSALYFCASSPRTSLSSYNEQFFGPGTRLTVL.

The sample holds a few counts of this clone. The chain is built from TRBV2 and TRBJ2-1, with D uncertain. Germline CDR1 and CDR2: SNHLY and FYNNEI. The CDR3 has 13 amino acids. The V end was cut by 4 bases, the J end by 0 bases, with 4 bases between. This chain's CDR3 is CASSGSSYNEQFF. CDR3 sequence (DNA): TGTGCCAGCAGTGGGAGCTCCTACAATGAGCAGTTCTTC.

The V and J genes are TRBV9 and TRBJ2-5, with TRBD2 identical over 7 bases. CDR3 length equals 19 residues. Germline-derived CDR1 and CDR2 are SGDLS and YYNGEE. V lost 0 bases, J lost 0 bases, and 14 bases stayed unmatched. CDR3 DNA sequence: TGTGCCAGCAGCGTAGTTAGGGGACGGGGGGAGTGTTACCAAGAGACCCAGTACTTC. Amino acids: CASSVVRGRGECYQETQYF. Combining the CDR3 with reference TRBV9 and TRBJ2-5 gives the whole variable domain DSGVTQTPKHLITATGQRVTLRCSPRSGDLSVYWYQQSLDQGLQFLIQYYNGEERAKGNILERFSAQQFPDLHSELNLSSLELGDSALYFCASSVVRGRGECYQETQYFGPGTRLLVL.

The CDR3 sequence: CASSLSRYEQYF. For the CDR3, the DNA is TGTGCCAGCAGCTTGTCTCGGTACGAGCAGTACTTC. This rearrangement joins TRBV7-8 to TRBJ2-7; D not certain. Trimming took off 3 bases at V and 4 bases at J, with 7 bases between the two ends. Germline V gives CDR1 SGHVS, CDR2 FQNEAQ. This CDR3 comprises 12 residues.